Reported below is one TCR beta chain. Sequencing relied on a cDNA template that was reverse transcribed from extracted RNA. Assay used: immunoSEQ multiplex PCR; TCRdb lists only in-frame clones, some missing. This table has 140,000 or so clones, approximately 51% appearing once. The data derive from a study of CD8+ T cells in alopecia areata. As for the study in general: It was oral tofacitinib, at 5 to 10 mg twice daily, that treated patients received.

Per germline, CDR1 SGHDT and CDR2 YYEEEE. This CDR3 comprises 18 residues. The J segment lost 2 bases and the V segment lost 6 bases, leaving 13 bases of the junction unmatched. The genes are TRBV5-6 and TRBJ2-5, with TRBD2 identical over 13 bases. The TCR comes from a human donor with alopecia areata. The material sequenced was CD4+ T cells sorted from blood, taken at week 0. DNA for the CDR3: TGTGCCAGCAACGGCATCGGGACTAGCGGGATGTCACAAGAGACCCAGTACTTC. It is translated as CASNGIGTSGMSQETQYF.